A single TCR beta chain is shown here with its context. Its antigen is currently not known. No base-level quality is on record; no much larger clone is a single base apart. These data belong to a study of CD4 T cells in relation to SARS-CoV-2 and coronaviruses (dated by TCRdb to the early 2020s). Regarding the study in general: In the ViraFEST assay, PBMCs were cultured with antigen for around nine days, after which TCR beta CDR3s were sequenced to identify antigen-specific clonal expansions. An HIV-1 Nef peptide pool or a no-peptide culture served as the negative reference condition. Patient-derived lymphoblastoid cell lines were used to map the HLA restriction of shared crossreactive spike epitopes. At the level of individual TCR clonotypes, the study measured memory CD4+ T cell crossreactivity between SARS-CoV-2 spike protein and common cold coronavirus spike proteins. The Adaptive Biotechnologies TCR-sequencing kit was used to sequence samples from a few pre-COVID donors and the naive versus memory experiments, whereas other data were Illumina-based. A different, Illumina-based TCR-beta assay was used to sequence expansion assays from other donors in the study.

The investigation overall reported the following: Small numbers of patients and of tested TCRs limited the study. Memory CD4+ clonotypes crossrecognizing SARS-CoV-2 and at least one common cold coronavirus spike were found in 60% to 70% of donors. Crossreactive clones showed significantly weaker SARS-CoV-2-driven expansion than monoreactive clones, consistent with antigenic imprinting. Because the crossreactivity analysis focused on spike protein, crossreactivity against other viral proteins was not assessed. Pre-pandemic and post-infection samples were not both contributed by any donor, so tracing of the source of pre-existing responses was limited.

At the junction V is shortened by 6 bases and J by 1 base, with 17 bases in between. The cysteine opens and the phenylalanine closes a CDR3 of 15 amino acids. The read is trimmed to its CDR3 DNA, 45 bases read in frame from base 1. The germline V gene gives CDR1 as SGHDT and CDR2 as YYEEEE. CD4+ T cells from unexposed donors were collected before the COVID-19 pandemic (2011-2018). After 10 to 11 days of culture, CD4+ T cells were isolated with the EasySep CD4+ T cell isolation kit. As far as cell numbers permitted, CD4+ T cells from unexposed donors were tested for reactivity against SARS-CoV-2 S and N as well as four spike pools from common cold coronaviruses. PBMCs were cultured at two million per well in IMDM supplemented with around 5.3% human AB serum and 9 to 10 IU/ml IL-2. Half of the culture medium was replaced with fresh IL-2-containing medium on days 3 and 7. Triplicate replicate wells were generally used for each peptide culture condition. The leukapheresis product for the unexposed donors was obtained through commercial purchase. Ficoll-Paque PLUS gradient centrifugation was used to isolate PBMCs from leukapheresis product or whole blood. PBMCs were either cryopreserved at -140 degrees C or used fresh in the expansion assay. The QIAamp Micro DNA Kit was used to extract genomic DNA from the CD4+ T cells.

Library preparation employed the immunoSEQ multiplex PCR assay. On the study's bioinformatics: During preprocessing, nonproductive sequences were removed, as were CDR3s that did not start with C, did not end with F or W, or were shorter than 7 amino acids. Antigen-specific clonotypes were called with the MANAFEST web app, based on expansion relative to reference and other culture wells. A clone was considered positive if significant expansion relative to the reference culture was observed in 2 of 3 replicate wells at an FDR below 0.05. A further requirement for positive clones was significant expansion compared with all other tandem wells, along with an odds ratio above 5. After three terminal residues were trimmed from each end, CDR3 homology was quantified as pairwise Levenshtein distance using the stringdist R package. The table comes from immuneACCESS by way of TCRdb, which keeps in-frame sequences with V and J called. Part of the clones is missing from these tables; in studies checked, under half for an unresolved V gene and the rest for unknown reasons. V, J and clone size are taken as reported in that table, and D and trimming were inferred from the DNA itself. The sample table lists about 12,000 clones, roughly 71% of them with a count of one. The ten largest clones take up roughly 8% of the sample.

Sequenced input: CD4+ T cells from PBMCs, cultured in vitro. The clonotype was recovered from a human donor in good health. Recombination connected TRBV5-6 to TRBJ2-7; the D gene cannot be resolved reliably. The CDR3 sequence is CASNPGVQRSYEQYF. The nucleotide sequence reads as follows: TGTGCCAGCAACCCAGGAGTTCAACGGTCCTACGAGCAGTACTTC.